The clone carrying this T cell receptor (beta chain) turned up a few times. Its antigen is as yet unknown. This record belongs to a study of T-cell memory formation after mild COVID-19. Broader study findings: Among CD4+ contracting clones, most were CM and EM, and CD8+ ones EMRA.

TCRdb called the 5' RACE reads again in MiXCR, with one record for every CDR3 protein. The top ten hold 40% to 50% of the sample, which has approximately 110,000 distinct CDR3 sequences, approximately 22% seen once. The V gene lost 7 bases and the J gene lost 0 bases, with 15 bases spanning the gap. This CDR3 is built from 15 residues. Germline loops: CDR1 SGHRS, CDR2 YFSETQ. This TCR was sampled from a man younger than 30 who had mild COVID-19 (a few samples of this study predate the infection). Cell type and time point are not known. This sequence joins TRBV5-1 and TRBJ2-3; possibly TRBD1 for D (5 bases). Input material: PBMCs or a T cell subset sorted from them (not recorded which). CDR3: CASQKGMMSTDTQYF. The CDR3 coding sequence is TGCGCCAGCCAAAAGGGGATGATGAGCACAGATACGCAGTATTTT.